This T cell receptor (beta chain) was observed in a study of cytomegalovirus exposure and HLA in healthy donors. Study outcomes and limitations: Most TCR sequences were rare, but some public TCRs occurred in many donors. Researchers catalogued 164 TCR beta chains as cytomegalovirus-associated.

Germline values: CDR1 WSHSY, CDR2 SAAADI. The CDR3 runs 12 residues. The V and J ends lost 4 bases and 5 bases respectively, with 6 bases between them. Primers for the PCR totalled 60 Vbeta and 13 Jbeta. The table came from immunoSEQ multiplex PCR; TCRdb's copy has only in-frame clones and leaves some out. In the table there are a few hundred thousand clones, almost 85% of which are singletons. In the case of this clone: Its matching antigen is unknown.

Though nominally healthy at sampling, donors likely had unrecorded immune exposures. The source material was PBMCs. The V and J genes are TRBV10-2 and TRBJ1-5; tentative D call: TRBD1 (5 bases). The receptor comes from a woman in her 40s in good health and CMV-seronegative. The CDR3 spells CASSAGDQPQHF. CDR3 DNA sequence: TGCGCCAGCAGTGCGGGGGATCAGCCCCAGCATTTT.